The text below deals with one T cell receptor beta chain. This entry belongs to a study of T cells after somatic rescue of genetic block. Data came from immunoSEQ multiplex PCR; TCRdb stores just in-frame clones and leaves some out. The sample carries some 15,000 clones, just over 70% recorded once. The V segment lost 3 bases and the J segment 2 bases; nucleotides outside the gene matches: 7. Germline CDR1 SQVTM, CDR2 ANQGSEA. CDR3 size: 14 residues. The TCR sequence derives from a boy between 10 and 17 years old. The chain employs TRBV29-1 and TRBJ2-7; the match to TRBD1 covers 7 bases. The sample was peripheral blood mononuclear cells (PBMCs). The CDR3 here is CSVEAETGPYEQYF. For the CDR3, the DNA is TGCAGCGTTGAGGCAGAGACAGGGCCCTACGAGCAGTACTTC.